This record looks at one T cell receptor (beta chain) sequence and its context. The repertoire was sequenced with immunoSEQ multiplex PCR; TCRdb's copy has only in-frame clones and lacks some. The table includes 40,000 to 45,000 clones, roughly four fifths detected once. Germline CDR1 SGHRS, CDR2 YFSETQ. The CDR3 spans 14 residues. Trimming pared 5 bases from V and 5 bases from J, leaving 13 bases between. This entry belongs to a study of OX40 agonist ivuxolimab in advanced cancers. In the study overall: The patients received agonistic anti-OX40 (CD134) antibody ivuxolimab. Each dose-escalation patient presented with hepatocellular carcinoma, melanoma, renal cell or head and neck cancer. Eligibility rules accepted prior anti-PD-1, anti-PD-L1 or anti-CTLA-4 therapy, and roughly 42% had some.

The chain links TRBV5-1 to TRBJ2-2, with D uncertain. The sequence came from an adult with an advanced solid tumor such as melanoma, head and neck, liver or kidney cancer. The sequencing here drew on CD4+ or CD8+ T cells sorted from blood, taken in a trial of the OX40 agonist ivuxolimab. The CDR3 reads CASRLDVRTGELFF. In DNA, the CDR3 is TGCGCCAGCAGGCTTGATGTGAGAACCGGGGAGCTGTTTTTT.